This T cell receptor (beta chain) was recovered during a study of cytomegalovirus exposure and HLA in healthy donors. General study points: Prediction of most subjects' HLA-A and HLA-B alleles by TCR beta sequences was reportedly accurate.

A multiplex PCR was run with 60 Vbeta primers and 13 Jbeta primers. TCRdb keeps only in-frame clones here, not all; method: immunoSEQ multiplex PCR. The table lists 50,000 to 55,000 clones. In regard to this clone: The antigen is unknown.

The receptor was derived from an older woman in good health and CMV-seropositive. The sample was PBMCs.

The CDR3 nucleotides are TGCGCCAGCAGCGCTGGACTAGTGGGCGAGACCCAGTACTTC. Its translation: CASSAGLVGETQYF. The J gene is TRBJ2-5, the V gene TRBV5-1; 7 nucleotides match TRBD2. V shed 4 bases and J 5 bases; nucleotides not matched to a gene: 8. CDR3 length: 14 residues. Germline CDR1 and CDR2: SGHRS and YFSETQ.